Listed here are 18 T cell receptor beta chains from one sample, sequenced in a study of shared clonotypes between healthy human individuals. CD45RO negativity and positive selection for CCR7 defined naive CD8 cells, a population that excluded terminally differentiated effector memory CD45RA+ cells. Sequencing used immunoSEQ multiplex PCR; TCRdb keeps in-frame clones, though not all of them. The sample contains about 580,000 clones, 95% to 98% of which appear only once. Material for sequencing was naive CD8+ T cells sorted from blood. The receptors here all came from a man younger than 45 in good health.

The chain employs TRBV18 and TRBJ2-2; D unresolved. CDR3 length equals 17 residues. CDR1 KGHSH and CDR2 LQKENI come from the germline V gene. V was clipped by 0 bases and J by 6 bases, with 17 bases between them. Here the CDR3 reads CASSPPHDKLRPGELFF. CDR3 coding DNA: TGTGCCAGCTCACCACCACACGACAAACTGCGCCCCGGGGAGCTGTTTTTT. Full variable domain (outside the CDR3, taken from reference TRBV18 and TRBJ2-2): NAGVMQNPRHLVRRRGQEARLRCSPMKGHSHVYWYRQLPEEGLKFMVYLQKENIIDESGMPKERFSAEFPKEGPSILRIQQVVRGDSAAYFCASSPPHDKLRPGELFFGEGSRLTVL.

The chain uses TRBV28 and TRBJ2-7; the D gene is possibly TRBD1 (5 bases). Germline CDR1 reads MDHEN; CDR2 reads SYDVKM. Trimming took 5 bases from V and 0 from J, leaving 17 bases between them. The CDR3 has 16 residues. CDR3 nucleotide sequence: TGTGCCAGCAGTCTTTTAGTGTCCAGGGCCTCCTACGAGCAGTACTTC. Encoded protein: CASSLLVSRASYEQYF.

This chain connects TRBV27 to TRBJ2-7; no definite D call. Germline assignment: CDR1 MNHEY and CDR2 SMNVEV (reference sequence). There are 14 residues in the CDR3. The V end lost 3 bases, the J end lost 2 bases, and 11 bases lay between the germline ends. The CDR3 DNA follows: TGTGCCAGCAGTTTGTCGACCGTACCCTACGAGCAGTACTTC. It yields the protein CASSLSTVPYEQYF.

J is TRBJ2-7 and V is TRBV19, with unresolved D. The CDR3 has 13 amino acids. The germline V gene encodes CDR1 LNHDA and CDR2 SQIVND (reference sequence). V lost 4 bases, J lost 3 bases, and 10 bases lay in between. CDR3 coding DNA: TGTGCCAGTAGTAAAGAGACCTTCTACGAGCAGTACTTC. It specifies CASSKETFYEQYF.

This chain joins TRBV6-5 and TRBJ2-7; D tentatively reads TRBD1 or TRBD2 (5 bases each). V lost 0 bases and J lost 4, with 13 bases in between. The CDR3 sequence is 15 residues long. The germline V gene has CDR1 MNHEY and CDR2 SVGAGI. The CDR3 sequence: CASSYSGEAKYEQYF. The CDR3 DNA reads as TGTGCCAGCAGTTACTCGGGGGAAGCGAAGTACGAGCAGTACTTC.

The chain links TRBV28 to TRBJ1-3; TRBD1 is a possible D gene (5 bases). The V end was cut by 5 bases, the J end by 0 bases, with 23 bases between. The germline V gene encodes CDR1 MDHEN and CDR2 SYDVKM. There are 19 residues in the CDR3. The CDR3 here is CASSPSKGWGVVSGNTIYF. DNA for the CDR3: TGTGCCAGCAGTCCGTCTAAGGGGTGGGGAGTTGTCTCTGGAAACACCATATATTTT. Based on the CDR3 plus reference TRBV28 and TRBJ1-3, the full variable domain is DVKVTQSSRYLVKRTGEKVFLECVQDMDHENMFWYRQDPGLGLRLIYFSYDVKMKEKGDIPEGYSVSREKKERFSLILESASTNQTSMYLCASSPSKGWGVVSGNTIYFGEGSWLTVV.

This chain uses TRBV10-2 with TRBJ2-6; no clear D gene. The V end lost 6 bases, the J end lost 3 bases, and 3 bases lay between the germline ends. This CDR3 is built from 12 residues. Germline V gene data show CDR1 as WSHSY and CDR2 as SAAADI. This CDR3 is CASRDGANVLTF. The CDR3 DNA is TGCGCCAGCAGGGATGGGGCCAACGTCCTGACTTTC.

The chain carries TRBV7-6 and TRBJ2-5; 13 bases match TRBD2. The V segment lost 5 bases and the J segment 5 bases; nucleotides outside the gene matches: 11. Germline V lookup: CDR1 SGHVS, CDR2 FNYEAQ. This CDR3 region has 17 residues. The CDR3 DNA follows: TGTGCCAGCAGCGACAGGACTAGCGGGAGAAATGAGGAGACCCAGTACTTC. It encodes CASSDRTSGRNEETQYF. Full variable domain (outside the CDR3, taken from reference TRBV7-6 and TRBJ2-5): GAGVSQSPRYKVTKRGQDVALRCDPISGHVSLYWYRQALGQGPEFLTYFNYEAQQDKSGLPNDRFSAERPEGSISTLTIQRTEQRDSAMYRCASSDRTSGRNEETQYFGPGTRLLVL.

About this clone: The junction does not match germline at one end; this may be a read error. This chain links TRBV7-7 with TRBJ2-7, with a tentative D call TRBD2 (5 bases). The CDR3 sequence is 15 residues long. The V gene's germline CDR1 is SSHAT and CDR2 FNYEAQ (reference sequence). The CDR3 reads CASSLGTGSGYEQYF. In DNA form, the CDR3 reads TGTGCTAGCAGCTTAGGTACGGGGTCGGGCTACGAGCAGTACTTC.

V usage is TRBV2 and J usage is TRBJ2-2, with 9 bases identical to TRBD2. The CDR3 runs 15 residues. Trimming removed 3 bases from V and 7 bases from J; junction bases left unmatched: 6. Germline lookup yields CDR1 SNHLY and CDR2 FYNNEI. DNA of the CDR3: TGTGCCAGCAGTGACAGCGGGAGGAGGAGCGGGGAGCTGTTTTTT. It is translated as CASSDSGRRSGELFF.

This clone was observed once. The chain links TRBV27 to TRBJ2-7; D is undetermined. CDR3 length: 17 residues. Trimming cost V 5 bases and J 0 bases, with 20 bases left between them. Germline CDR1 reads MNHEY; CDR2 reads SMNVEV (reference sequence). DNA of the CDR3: TGTGCCAGCAGTATCTCGAAGACGCAATTATACTCCTACGAGCAGTACTTC. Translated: CASSISKTQLYSYEQYF.

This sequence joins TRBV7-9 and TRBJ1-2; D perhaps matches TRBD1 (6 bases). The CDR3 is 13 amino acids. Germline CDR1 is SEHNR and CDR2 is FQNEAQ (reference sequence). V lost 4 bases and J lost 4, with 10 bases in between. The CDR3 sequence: CASSYGGGYGYTF. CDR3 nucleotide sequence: TGTGCCAGCAGCTATGGGGGCGGCTATGGCTACACCTTC.

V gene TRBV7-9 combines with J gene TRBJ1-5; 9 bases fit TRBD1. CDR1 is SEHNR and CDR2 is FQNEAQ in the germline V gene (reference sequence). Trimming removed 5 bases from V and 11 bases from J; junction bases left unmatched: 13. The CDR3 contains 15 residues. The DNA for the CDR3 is TGTGCCAGCAGCCAACCGGGACAGGGAGATGGGGCCCAGCATTTT. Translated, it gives CASSQPGQGDGAQHF.

CDR3 region: CASSHRNTGELFF. CDR3 in DNA: TGTGCCAGCAGCCACAGGAACACCGGGGAGCTGTTTTTT. The chain employs TRBV11-2 and TRBJ2-2; D gene ambiguous. This CDR3 has 13 residues. Germline-derived CDR1 and CDR2 are SGHAT and FQNNGV. With 5 bases removed from V and 1 base from J, the gap between germline ends came to 5 bases.

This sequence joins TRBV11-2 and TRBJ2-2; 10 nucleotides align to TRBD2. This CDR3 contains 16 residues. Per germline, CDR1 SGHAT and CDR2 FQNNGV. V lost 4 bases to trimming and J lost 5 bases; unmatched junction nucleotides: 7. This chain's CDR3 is CASSSLAGVGTGELFF. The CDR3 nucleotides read TGTGCCAGCAGCTCGCTAGCGGGAGTTGGAACCGGGGAGCTGTTTTTT.

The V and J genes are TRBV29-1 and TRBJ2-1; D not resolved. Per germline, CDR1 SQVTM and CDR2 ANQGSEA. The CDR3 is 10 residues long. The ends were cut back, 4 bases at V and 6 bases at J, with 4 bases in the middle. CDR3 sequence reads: CSVVLNEQFF. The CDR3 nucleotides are TGCAGCGTTGTCCTCAATGAGCAGTTCTTC.

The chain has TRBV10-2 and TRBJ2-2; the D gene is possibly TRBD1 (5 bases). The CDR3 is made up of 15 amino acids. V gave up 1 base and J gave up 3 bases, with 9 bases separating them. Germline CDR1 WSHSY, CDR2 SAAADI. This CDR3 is CASSEYRPYTGELFF. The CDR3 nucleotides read TGCGCCAGCAGTGAGTACAGGCCCTACACCGGGGAGCTGTTTTTT.

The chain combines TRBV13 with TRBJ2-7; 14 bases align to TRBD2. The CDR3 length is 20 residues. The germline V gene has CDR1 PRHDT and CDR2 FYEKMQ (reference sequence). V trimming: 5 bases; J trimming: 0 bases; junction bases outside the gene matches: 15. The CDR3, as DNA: TGTGCCAGCAGCACGGGGACTAGCGGGAGTTCTATGGATTCCTCCTACGAGCAGTACTTC. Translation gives CASSTGTSGSSMDSSYEQYF.